A selection of T cell receptor beta chains follows, all from one sample in a study of T-cell memory formation after mild COVID-19. Via MiXCR, TCRdb re-called the 5' RACE reads, giving one row per CDR3 protein. This table has under 700,000 distinct CDR3 sequences, 20% appearing once. Sequenced: PBMCs or a T cell subset sorted from them (not recorded which). All receptors come from an adult woman who had mild COVID-19 (a few samples of this study predate the infection). Cell type and time point are not known. Both conserved end residues are part of each CDR3. Each record gives: clone size, D gene, V gene, J gene, CDR3 protein, CDR3 DNA. D genes are given only for firm matches. The listing skips clone size in some rows; elsewhere it reads once, few, many or a size class.

abundance: -; d_gene: -; v_gene: TRBV5-6; j_gene: TRBJ2-2; CDR3aa: CASSPPRGAGELFF; CDR3nt: TGTGCCAGCAGCCCTCCAAGAGGCGCCGGGGAGCTGTTTTTT
abundance: -; d_gene: -; v_gene: TRBV4-2; j_gene: TRBJ2-1; CDR3aa: CASSQDRIGSYNEQFF; CDR3nt: TGTGCCAGCAGCCAAGATCGGATAGGAAGCTACAATGAGCAGTTCTTC
abundance: -; d_gene: TRBD2; v_gene: TRBV20-1; j_gene: TRBJ2-7; CDR3aa: CSAGTSGYSYEQYF; CDR3nt: TGCAGTGCTGGGACTAGCGGATACTCCTACGAGCAGTACTTC
abundance: -; d_gene: -; v_gene: TRBV29-1; j_gene: TRBJ1-5; CDR3aa: CSVVFQVGGPQHF; CDR3nt: TGCAGCGTTGTCTTTCAGGTCGGTGGGCCCCAGCATTTT
abundance: many; d_gene: TRBD1; v_gene: TRBV7-3; j_gene: TRBJ2-5; CDR3aa: CASSLGTGGAGTQYF; CDR3nt: TGTGCCAGCAGCTTGGGGACAGGGGGCGCGGGGACCCAGTACTTC
abundance: few; d_gene: -; v_gene: TRBV7-9; j_gene: TRBJ2-7; CDR3aa: CASSSTVAYEQYF; CDR3nt: TGTGCCAGCAGCTCGACAGTGGCCTACGAGCAGTACTTC
abundance: many; d_gene: -; v_gene: TRBV12-3/TRBV12-4; j_gene: TRBJ2-5; CDR3aa: CASSLAFQETQYF; CDR3nt: TGTGCCAGCAGTTTGGCCTTCCAAGAGACCCAGTACTTC
abundance: few; d_gene: TRBD2; v_gene: TRBV27; j_gene: TRBJ2-1; CDR3aa: CASSLSYPGLGPSYNEQFF; CDR3nt: TGTGCCAGCAGTTTATCTTACCCTGGACTAGGACCCTCCTACAATGAGCAGTTCTTC
abundance: -; d_gene: -; v_gene: TRBV27; j_gene: TRBJ2-3; CDR3aa: CASSSELTGRGTDTQYF; CDR3nt: TGTGCCAGCAGTTCCGAACTGACAGGCCGTGGCACAGATACGCAGTATTTT
abundance: -; d_gene: -; v_gene: TRBV24-1; j_gene: TRBJ2-2; CDR3aa: CATSDLGRAPGELFF; CDR3nt: TGTGCCACCAGTGATTTGGGCAGGGCCCCCGGGGAGCTGTTTTTT
abundance: -; d_gene: -; v_gene: TRBV4-1; j_gene: TRBJ2-1; CDR3aa: CASSQDPLGYSYNEQFF; CDR3nt: TGCGCCAGCAGCCAAGATCCCCTGGGTTACTCCTACAATGAGCAGTTCTTC
abundance: -; d_gene: -; v_gene: TRBV28; j_gene: TRBJ1-5; CDR3aa: CASSYRALSRGYQPQHF; CDR3nt: TGTGCCAGCAGTTACAGGGCTCTTTCTAGAGGATATCAGCCCCAGCATTTT
abundance: -; d_gene: TRBD1; v_gene: TRBV24-1; j_gene: TRBJ2-2; CDR3aa: CATSRLRTGTNTGELFF; CDR3nt: TGTGCCACCTCGCGGTTAAGGACAGGGACGAACACCGGGGAGCTGTTTTTT
abundance: few; d_gene: TRBD1; v_gene: TRBV5-1; j_gene: TRBJ2-1; CDR3aa: CASSSGTGEYNEQFF; CDR3nt: TGCGCCAGCAGTTCCGGGACAGGGGAATACAATGAGCAGTTCTTC
abundance: -; d_gene: TRBD1; v_gene: TRBV9; j_gene: TRBJ1-2; CDR3aa: CASSSETGGYGYTF; CDR3nt: TGTGCCAGCAGCTCTGAGACAGGGGGTTATGGCTACACCTTC
abundance: -; d_gene: -; v_gene: TRBV12-3/TRBV12-4; j_gene: TRBJ2-7; CDR3aa: CASSYSPGIGYPQYF; CDR3nt: TGTGCCAGCAGTTATTCCCCGGGTATTGGGTACCCTCAGTACTTC
abundance: many; d_gene: -; v_gene: TRBV9; j_gene: TRBJ2-7; CDR3aa: CASSVVGLLYEQYF; CDR3nt: TGTGCCAGCAGCGTAGTGGGACTCCTCTACGAGCAGTACTTC
abundance: few; d_gene: -; v_gene: TRBV5-6; j_gene: TRBJ2-4; CDR3aa: CASSLARAENIQYF; CDR3nt: TGTGCCAGCAGCTTGGCCAGGGCCGAAAACATTCAGTACTTC
abundance: -; d_gene: -; v_gene: TRBV20-1; j_gene: TRBJ2-1; CDR3aa: CSASSSDKQFF; CDR3nt: TGCAGTGCATCATCTAGCGACAAGCAGTTCTTC
abundance: -; d_gene: -; v_gene: TRBV20-1; j_gene: TRBJ2-3; CDR3aa: CSAPRTGSTDTQYF; CDR3nt: TGCAGTGCTCCACGGACGGGATCCACAGATACGCAGTATTTT
abundance: few; d_gene: TRBD1; v_gene: TRBV14; j_gene: TRBJ2-3; CDR3aa: CASSQFRDSVRTDTQYF; CDR3nt: TGTGCCAGCAGCCAATTCCGGGACAGTGTGCGCACAGATACGCAGTATTTT
abundance: -; d_gene: TRBD1; v_gene: TRBV6-5; j_gene: TRBJ2-2; CDR3aa: CASSPRRGPNTGELFF; CDR3nt: TGTGCCAGCAGTCCCCGCAGGGGGCCTAACACCGGGGAGCTGTTTTTT
abundance: -; d_gene: TRBD2; v_gene: TRBV24-1; j_gene: TRBJ2-3; CDR3aa: CATSVGPLSGISTDTQYF; CDR3nt: TGTGCCACCAGTGTGGGCCCCCTCAGCGGGATTAGCACAGATACGCAGTATTTT
abundance: -; d_gene: -; v_gene: TRBV4-1; j_gene: TRBJ2-7; CDR3aa: CASSQNAGSSSYEQYF; CDR3nt: TGCGCCAGCAGCCAAAATGCCGGGTCGAGCTCCTACGAGCAGTACTTC
abundance: many; d_gene: -; v_gene: TRBV4-2; j_gene: TRBJ1-1; CDR3aa: CASSQDQAGKNTEAFF; CDR3nt: TGTGCCAGCAGCCAAGATCAGGCAGGGAAGAACACTGAAGCTTTCTTT
abundance: few; d_gene: -; v_gene: TRBV30; j_gene: TRBJ1-1; CDR3aa: CAWIGQLNTEAFF; CDR3nt: TGTGCCTGGATTGGACAGCTGAACACTGAAGCTTTCTTT
abundance: few; d_gene: -; v_gene: TRBV4-2; j_gene: TRBJ1-4; CDR3aa: CASSQDRWVEKLFF; CDR3nt: TGTGCCAGCAGCCAAGATCGATGGGTTGAAAAACTGTTTTTT
abundance: -; d_gene: -; v_gene: TRBV12-3/TRBV12-4; j_gene: TRBJ2-1; CDR3aa: CASSHWDEQFF; CDR3nt: TGTGCCAGCAGCCATTGGGATGAGCAGTTCTTC
abundance: few; d_gene: -; v_gene: TRBV9; j_gene: TRBJ2-4; CDR3aa: CASSAKRDGGPILAKNIQYF; CDR3nt: TGTGCCAGCAGCGCGAAGAGGGATGGCGGGCCGATTCTAGCCAAAAACATTCAGTACTTC
abundance: few; d_gene: TRBD2; v_gene: TRBV6-2/TRBV6-3; j_gene: TRBJ2-1; CDR3aa: CASSYQGLAGYNEQFF; CDR3nt: TGTGCCAGCAGTTACCAGGGACTAGCGGGGTACAATGAGCAGTTCTTC
abundance: many; d_gene: -; v_gene: TRBV4-1; j_gene: TRBJ2-1; CDR3aa: CASSQGLSSYNEQFF; CDR3nt: TGCGCCAGCAGCCAGGGCTTGTCCTCCTACAATGAGCAGTTCTTC
abundance: few; d_gene: -; v_gene: TRBV6-5; j_gene: TRBJ2-7; CDR3aa: CASSYEGTLPYEQYF; CDR3nt: TGTGCCAGCAGTTACGAGGGGACTTTGCCCTACGAGCAGTACTTC
abundance: -; d_gene: TRBD2; v_gene: TRBV24-1; j_gene: TRBJ2-3; CDR3aa: CATSDPRGREGHHTDTQYF; CDR3nt: TGTGCCACCAGTGACCCCCGAGGGCGGGAGGGCCACCACACAGATACGCAGTATTTT
abundance: -; d_gene: -; v_gene: TRBV7-3; j_gene: TRBJ1-1; CDR3aa: CASSSTIRLNTEAFF; CDR3nt: TGTGCCAGCAGCTCCACTATCAGGTTGAACACTGAAGCTTTCTTT
abundance: few; d_gene: -; v_gene: TRBV29-1; j_gene: TRBJ2-5; CDR3aa: CSVESPEEVKAQYF; CDR3nt: TGCAGCGTTGAGTCCCCGGAGGAAGTGAAGGCCCAGTACTTC
abundance: once; d_gene: TRBD1; v_gene: TRBV18; j_gene: TRBJ2-7; CDR3aa: CATAPDRVDEQYF; CDR3nt: TGTGCCACCGCCCCGGACAGGGTCGACGAGCAGTACTTC
abundance: -; d_gene: -; v_gene: TRBV20-1; j_gene: TRBJ1-1; CDR3aa: CSVANPGRGNTEAFF; CDR3nt: TGCAGTGTCGCGAACCCGGGGAGGGGGAACACTGAAGCTTTCTTT
abundance: few; d_gene: -; v_gene: TRBV11-2; j_gene: TRBJ2-7; CDR3aa: CASSFSDGSYEQYF; CDR3nt: TGTGCCAGCAGCTTTTCGGACGGATCCTACGAGCAGTACTTC
abundance: few; d_gene: -; v_gene: TRBV11-2; j_gene: TRBJ1-1; CDR3aa: CASSFTRGMNTEAFF; CDR3nt: TGTGCCAGCAGCTTCACAAGGGGGATGAACACTGAAGCTTTCTTT
abundance: few; d_gene: -; v_gene: TRBV20-1; j_gene: TRBJ1-1; CDR3aa: CSARPGLMTEAFF; CDR3nt: TGCAGTGCTAGACCGGGCCTAATGACTGAAGCTTTCTTT
abundance: -; d_gene: TRBD1; v_gene: TRBV29-1; j_gene: TRBJ2-1; CDR3aa: CSGDSGSNEQFF; CDR3nt: TGCAGCGGGGACAGCGGATCCAATGAGCAGTTCTTC
abundance: -; d_gene: -; v_gene: TRBV12-5; j_gene: TRBJ2-5; CDR3aa: CASGFSGPQETQYF; CDR3nt: TGTGCTAGTGGTTTCTCCGGGCCCCAAGAGACCCAGTACTTC
abundance: many; d_gene: -; v_gene: TRBV7-3; j_gene: TRBJ2-3; CDR3aa: CASSLTKDTDTQYF; CDR3nt: TGTGCCAGCAGCTTAACTAAAGACACAGATACGCAGTATTTT
abundance: -; d_gene: -; v_gene: TRBV7-2; j_gene: TRBJ2-6; CDR3aa: CASSTFSSVANVLTF; CDR3nt: TGTGCCAGCAGCACGTTTAGCTCTGTGGCCAACGTCCTGACTTTC
abundance: few; d_gene: -; v_gene: TRBV3-1; j_gene: TRBJ1-1; CDR3aa: CAIRGGTEAFF; CDR3nt: TGTGCCATCCGAGGCGGCACTGAAGCTTTCTTT
abundance: -; d_gene: TRBD1; v_gene: TRBV6-4; j_gene: TRBJ2-3; CDR3aa: CASSGSRTGNTDTQYF; CDR3nt: TGTGCCAGCAGTGGATCCAGGACAGGGAATACAGATACGCAGTATTTT
abundance: few; d_gene: -; v_gene: TRBV6-2/TRBV6-3; j_gene: TRBJ2-1; CDR3aa: CASRITNGYNEQFF; CDR3nt: TGTGCCAGCAGGATAACCAACGGGTACAATGAGCAGTTCTTC
abundance: many; d_gene: -; v_gene: TRBV12-3/TRBV12-4; j_gene: TRBJ2-2; CDR3aa: CASSFGGRNTGELFF; CDR3nt: TGTGCCAGCAGTTTTGGGGGCCGGAACACCGGGGAGCTGTTTTTT
abundance: -; d_gene: TRBD2; v_gene: TRBV7-3; j_gene: TRBJ2-1; CDR3aa: CASSLESSGLYNEQFF; CDR3nt: TGTGCCAGCAGCTTGGAATCTAGCGGGCTTTACAATGAGCAGTTCTTC
abundance: -; d_gene: -; v_gene: TRBV5-1; j_gene: TRBJ1-1; CDR3aa: CASSLLGLMNTEAFF; CDR3nt: TGCGCCAGCAGCCTACTGGGACTGATGAACACTGAAGCTTTCTTT
abundance: -; d_gene: TRBD2; v_gene: TRBV7-2; j_gene: TRBJ2-4; CDR3aa: CASSYWTSWEKNIQYF; CDR3nt: TGTGCCAGCAGCTACTGGACTAGCTGGGAGAAAAACATTCAGTACTTC
abundance: -; d_gene: TRBD2; v_gene: TRBV14; j_gene: TRBJ2-1; CDR3aa: CASSQASGGDNEQFF; CDR3nt: TGTGCCAGCAGCCAAGCAAGCGGGGGAGACAATGAGCAGTTCTTC
abundance: -; d_gene: -; v_gene: TRBV28; j_gene: TRBJ1-1; CDR3aa: CASSPTGWGAFF; CDR3nt: TGTGCCAGCAGTCCCACAGGGTGGGGAGCTTTCTTT
abundance: -; d_gene: -; v_gene: TRBV11-3; j_gene: TRBJ1-1; CDR3aa: CASSLGTQEAFF; CDR3nt: TGTGCCAGCAGCTTAGGGACACAAGAAGCTTTCTTT
abundance: few; d_gene: TRBD1; v_gene: TRBV12-3/TRBV12-4; j_gene: TRBJ2-3; CDR3aa: CASSGGTGLTDTQYF; CDR3nt: TGTGCCAGCAGTGGAGGGACAGGACTCACAGATACGCAGTATTTT
abundance: -; d_gene: TRBD2; v_gene: TRBV9; j_gene: TRBJ2-1; CDR3aa: CASSPQGLASFVEQFF; CDR3nt: TGTGCCAGCAGCCCACAAGGACTAGCGTCCTTTGTTGAGCAGTTCTTC
abundance: -; d_gene: TRBD1; v_gene: TRBV5-1; j_gene: TRBJ1-1; CDR3aa: CASSYGTGDIVRTEAFF; CDR3nt: TGCGCCAGCAGCTACGGGACAGGAGATATAGTACGAACCGAAGCTTTCTTT
abundance: -; d_gene: -; v_gene: TRBV29-1; j_gene: TRBJ2-7; CDR3aa: CSVEEAGFHEQYF; CDR3nt: TGCAGCGTTGAAGAGGCTGGGTTCCACGAGCAGTACTTC
abundance: few; d_gene: -; v_gene: TRBV24-1; j_gene: TRBJ2-7; CDR3aa: CATSDSEGLSYEQYF; CDR3nt: TGTGCCACCAGTGATTCCGAAGGACTTTCCTACGAGCAGTACTTC